These 25 T cell receptor beta chains came from one sample sequenced in a study of sequential checkpoint blockade in melanoma. Treatment described: randomized to nivolumab then ipilimumab (arm A) or the reverse (arm B). The method was immunoSEQ multiplex PCR; TCRdb's version includes in-frame clones alone and lacks a portion of them. This repertoire shows approximately 10,000 clones, about four fifths found once; its top ten account for about 47%. The sample was CD8+ T cells sorted from blood (inferred from file names), taken from a patient given nivolumab and ipilimumab in sequence. Receptors originate from a human donor with melanoma.

Remarks on this clone: An end of the junction does not agree with germline; a read error may underlie this. CDR3 in DNA: TGTGCCAGTAGCGTTTCTTCGGGGAACACTGAAGCTTTCTTT. This translates into CASSVSSGNTEAFF. This chain links TRBV9 with TRBJ1-1; D remains unclear. The length of the CDR3 is 14 residues. CDR1 and CDR2 (germline): SGDLS, YYNGEE.

Turning to this clone: The junction and the germline gene differ at one end; a read error may be behind it. Different DNA sequences within this sample yield the same CDR3. This chain joins TRBV27 and TRBJ2-1; D possibly corresponds to TRBD1 (6 bases). CDR3 size: 15 residues. Per germline, CDR1 MNHEY and CDR2 SMNVEV (reference sequence). The CDR3 region is CASSLTPGTNNEQFF. CDR3 nucleotides: TGTGCCAGCAGCCTGACCCCCGGGACAAACAACGAGCAGTTCTTC.

The chain is built from TRBV10-2 and TRBJ1-5; perhaps TRBD1 as D (6 bases). The V end was cut by 8 bases, the J end by 0 bases, with 20 bases between. This CDR3 spans 17 amino acids. Germline V gene sequence: CDR1 WSHSY, CDR2 SAAADI. CDR3: CASPTLRQAYSNQPQHF. In nucleotides, the CDR3 is TGCGCCAGCCCCACATTAAGACAGGCGTATAGCAATCAGCCCCAGCATTTT.

The genes are TRBV4-1 and TRBJ2-3; 7 bases fit TRBD2. V shed 0 bases and J 0 bases; nucleotides not matched to a gene: 9. The CDR3 sequence is 18 residues long. CDR1 and CDR2 from the germline V gene are MGHRA and YSYEKL. As DNA, the CDR3 is TGCGCCAGCAGCCAAGACTGGGGGAGCGGGGTCAGCACAGATACGCAGTATTTT. Amino acid sequence: CASSQDWGSGVSTDTQYF.

In this sample, this clone turned up a few times. The chain carries TRBV4-3 and TRBJ2-2, with D maybe TRBD2 (6 bases). V lost 4 bases to trimming and J lost 0 bases, with 12 bases between them. The CDR3 contains 16 residues. CDR1 LGHNA and CDR2 YSLEER come from the germline V gene. The CDR3 protein is CASSRSSDANTGELFF. The CDR3 nucleotides read TGCGCCAGCAGCCGATCTAGCGATGCGAACACCGGGGAGCTGTTTTTT.

This clone was detected only a few times. This chain connects TRBV27 to TRBJ2-7; perhaps TRBD1 as D (7 bases). The V end lost 0 bases, the J end lost 0 bases, and 12 bases lay between the germline ends. Germline CDR1 is MNHEY and CDR2 is SMNVEV (reference sequence). This CDR3 contains 16 residues. The CDR3 bases are TGTGCCAGCAGTTTATCGTATCAGGGGGGCTCCTACGAGCAGTACTTC. Its protein is CASSLSYQGGSYEQYF.

The rearrangement links TRBV28 to TRBJ2-1; D is unresolved. The CDR3 contains 16 residues. Germline values: CDR1 MDHEN, CDR2 SYDVKM. V lost 5 bases and J 2 bases, leaving 16 bases between the germline ends. CDR3 bases: TGTGCCAGCAGTCAAACCCCTGGGCGAACCTACAATGAGCAGTTCTTC. This codes for CASSQTPGRTYNEQFF. Based on the CDR3 plus reference TRBV28 and TRBJ2-1, the full variable domain is DVKVTQSSRYLVKRTGEKVFLECVQDMDHENMFWYRQDPGLGLRLIYFSYDVKMKEKGDIPEGYSVSREKKERFSLILESASTNQTSMYLCASSQTPGRTYNEQFFGPGTRLTVL.

J is TRBJ1-2 and V is TRBV27, with D possibly being TRBD1 (6 bases). The CDR3 is 16 amino acids. V dropped 4 bases and J dropped 5 bases, with 20 bases sitting between them. Germline values: CDR1 MNHEY, CDR2 SMNVEV (reference sequence). The CDR3 nucleotides are TGTGCCAGCAGTTCTCGTAGCCAGGGAGGGGGGTATGGCTACACCTTC. This sequence encodes CASSSRSQGGGYGYTF.

V and J are TRBV7-8 and TRBJ1-1, with D possibly TRBD1 on 6 matching bases. The CDR3 sequence is 17 residues long. Trimming removed 4 bases at V and 4 bases at J, with 22 bases between. Germline-derived CDR1 and CDR2 are SGHVS and FQNEAQ. CDR3 in amino acids: CASSYSTITGMGTEAFF. In nucleotides, the CDR3 is TGTGCCAGCAGCTACTCGACTATAACAGGGATGGGCACTGAAGCTTTCTTT.

The CDR3 is CASSPPGTGIETQYF. CDR3 sequence (DNA): TGTGCCAGCTCACCACCCGGGACAGGGATAGAGACCCAGTACTTC. The gene calls are TRBV18 and TRBJ2-5; 9 nucleotides align to TRBD1. The CDR3 sequence is 15 residues long. Looked up from germline, CDR1 is KGHSH and CDR2 is LQKENI. Trimming removed 0 bases from V and 4 bases from J; junction bases left unmatched: 3.

The count of this clone is one. V gene TRBV4-3 combines with J gene TRBJ1-4; 7 positions match TRBD1. The CDR3 totals 15 residues. With 0 bases clipped from V and 8 bases from J, the junction kept 6 bases outside the gene matches. Germline V lookup: CDR1 LGHNA, CDR2 YSLEER. CDR3 in amino acids: CASSQERGRREKLFF. The CDR3 coding sequence is TGCGCCAGCAGCCAAGAAAGGGGGCGAAGGGAAAAACTGTTTTTT.

The chain carries TRBV11-2 and TRBJ2-1, with TRBD2 matching 7 bases. The length of the CDR3 is 14 residues. From germline, CDR1 is SGHAT and CDR2 FQNNGV. Unmatched junction bases numbered 4, after V lost 1 base and J lost 7 bases. CDR3 nucleotide sequence: TGTGCCAGCAGCTTAGCACTAGCGATGAATGAGCAGTTCTTC. The encoded protein is CASSLALAMNEQFF.

The chain uses TRBV9 and TRBJ1-2; TRBD1 aligns across 7 bases. V shed 3 bases, J shed 3 bases, and the junction held 2 bases outside the gene matches. CDR1 is SGDLS, CDR2 YYNGEE, per germline. The CDR3 extends over 13 amino acids. CDR3 bases: TGTGCCAGCAGCGAACAGGGGCACTATGGCTACACCTTC. Translating it yields CASSEQGHYGYTF.

The chain has TRBV6-5 and TRBJ1-2; 7 bases are a match to TRBD1. The CDR3 has 15 residues. Germline V lookup: CDR1 MNHEY, CDR2 SVGAGI. Trimming at V came to 2 bases and at J to 8 bases, leaving 11 bases not matched to a gene. This CDR3 reads CASSYPWTGGLGYTF. CDR3 bases: TGTGCCAGCAGTTACCCGTGGACAGGAGGCCTAGGCTACACCTTC.

The chain couples TRBV6-5 to TRBJ1-6; tentative D call: TRBD1 (6 bases). Germline values: CDR1 MNHEY, CDR2 SVGAGI. With 5 bases removed from V and 9 bases from J, the gap between germline ends came to 17 bases. The CDR3 has 15 amino acids. CDR3 loop: CASSNLGGQGSPLHF. In DNA form, the CDR3 reads TGTGCCAGCAGTAATTTGGGGGGGCAGGGTTCACCCCTCCACTTT.

The chain recombines TRBV9 with TRBJ1-1, with 7 bases lining up with TRBD1. The CDR3 loop spans 14 amino acids. Per germline, CDR1 SGDLS and CDR2 YYNGEE. J lost 4 bases, V lost 3 bases, and 6 bases had no gene match. The CDR3, as DNA: TGTGCCAGCAGCGCCACAGGGGCTCCCACTGAAGCTTTCTTT. As protein: CASSATGAPTEAFF.

This chain uses TRBV13 with TRBJ1-6, with 7 positions matching TRBD1. Per the germline V gene, CDR1 is PRHDT and CDR2 is FYEKMQ (reference sequence). With 5 bases clipped from V and 6 bases from J, the junction kept 4 bases outside the gene matches. CDR3 length: 14 residues. CDR3 in amino acids: CASSAGQPNSPLHF. The CDR3 bases are TGTGCCAGCAGCGCGGGACAGCCTAATTCACCCCTCCACTTT.

The V gene is TRBV6-1, the J gene TRBJ1-3; D unclear. Trimming stripped 7 bases from V and 0 bases from J, with 13 bases between. This CDR3 has 15 amino acids. Germline CDR1 MNHNS, CDR2 SASEGT. Here the CDR3 DNA reads TGTGCCAGCAAGGAGGGAACTAGCTCTGGAAACACCATATATTTT. Translation: CASKEGTSSGNTIYF.

This chain links TRBV9 with TRBJ1-1, with 8 nucleotides matching TRBD1. Germline V gene lookup returns CDR1 SGDLS and CDR2 YYNGEE. This CDR3 comprises 15 residues. Losses at the gene ends were 3 bases for V and 5 bases for J; bases not matched to a gene: 9. The DNA for the CDR3 is TGTGCCAGCAGCGCGGACAGGGCAGCGCGGACTGAAGCTTTCTTT. Its translation is CASSADRAARTEAFF.

This rearrangement joins TRBV27 to TRBJ2-1; D possibly corresponds to TRBD2 (5 bases). CDR1 and CDR2 from the germline V gene are MNHEY and SMNVEV (reference sequence). The V end lost 5 bases, the J end lost 6 bases, and 14 bases lay between the germline ends. This CDR3 has 14 residues. The CDR3 loop is CASSGGYMSNEQFF. The CDR3 bases are TGTGCCAGCAGTGGAGGATATATGTCCAATGAGCAGTTCTTC.

V gene TRBV29-1 combines with J gene TRBJ2-7; 7 bases align to TRBD1. This CDR3 is built from 12 residues. From germline, CDR1 is SQVTM and CDR2 ANQGSEA. With 3 bases clipped from V and 3 bases from J, the junction kept 2 bases outside the gene matches. The CDR3 DNA sequence: TGCAGCGTTGAGGGACAGCACTACGAGCAGTACTTC. Amino acid sequence: CSVEGQHYEQYF.

V and J are TRBV7-6 and TRBJ1-2; D unresolved. This CDR3 region has 13 residues. The V and J ends lost 6 bases and 4 bases respectively, with 12 bases between them. CDR1 is SGHVS and CDR2 is FNYEAQ in the germline V gene. CDR3 sequence (DNA): TGTGCCAGCAGACGTGCCTCGGGCTATGGCTACACCTTC. It translates to CASRRASGYGYTF.

This clone was counted once. The chain combines TRBV7-2 with TRBJ2-1; the D is unclear. The CDR3 is 16 amino acids. V was trimmed by 2 bases and J by 12 bases, leaving 23 bases between them. Germline lookup yields CDR1 SGHTA and CDR2 FQGNSA. CDR3 DNA: TGTGCCAGCAGCTTAAGAAGTGAGCCCGATCCGATTGGGCAGTTCTTC. This sequence encodes CASSLRSEPDPIGQFF. Full variable domain (outside the CDR3, taken from reference TRBV7-2 and TRBJ2-1): GAGVSQSPSNKVTEKGKDVELRCDPISGHTALYWYRQSLGQGLEFLIYFQGNSAPDKSGLPSDRFSAERTGGSVSTLTIQRTQQEDSAVYLCASSLRSEPDPIGQFFGPGTRLTVL.

The chain couples TRBV6-1 to TRBJ1-3, with D possibly matching TRBD1 (6 bases). There are 13 residues in the CDR3. The V gene lost 6 bases and the J gene lost 4 bases, with 10 bases spanning the gap. Germline CDR1 is MNHNS and CDR2 is SASEGT. The CDR3 is CASRTGSGNTIYF. The CDR3 DNA reads as TGTGCCAGCAGGACAGGTAGCGGAAACACCATATATTTT.

V gene TRBV7-9 combines with J gene TRBJ1-1; TRBD1 is a possible D gene (6 bases). The germline V gene has CDR1 SEHNR and CDR2 FQNEAQ (reference sequence). This CDR3 has 15 residues. V lost 5 bases, J lost 3 bases, and 16 bases lay in between. The CDR3 loop reads CASSTGRTVDTEAFF. CDR3 nucleotides: TGTGCCAGCAGCACCGGTAGGACAGTGGACACTGAAGCTTTCTTT.